This passage covers 9 T cell receptor beta chains from one sample sequenced in a study of blood T cells in healthy people across ages. The authors ran a second PCR of 7 to 11 cycles using a sample-barcoded 5' primer and a J-beta primer mix. In TCRdb, the 5' RACE reads were re-called with MiXCR into one record per CDR3 protein. The sample yields around 800,000 distinct CDR3 sequences, under 30% seen once. The same sample was also studied in work on T cells of mothers and their children.

The sequencing input was blood. These receptor sequences come from a boy under 18 in good health.

The chain employs TRBV4-2 and TRBJ2-7; a possible D gene is TRBD1 (6 bases). V gave up 2 bases and J gave up 2 bases, with 13 bases separating them. The CDR3 runs to 15 residues. Germline CDR1 is LGHNA and CDR2 is YNFKEQ. The CDR3 loop is CASSQIRGTPYEQYF. The CDR3 DNA reads as TGTGCCAGCAGCCAAATTAGGGGGACGCCCTACGAGCAGTACTTC.

This clonotype was observed a handful of times. The V gene is TRBV6-1, the J gene TRBJ1-1, with no clear D. V was trimmed by 5 bases and J by 0 bases, leaving 13 bases between them. In germline, CDR1 is MNHNS, CDR2 SASEGT. The CDR3 is 15 residues long. The CDR3 sequence is CASSILGGLNTEAFF. CDR3 DNA: TGTGCCAGCAGTATCCTCGGAGGGCTGAACACTGAAGCTTTCTTT.

This clonotype was seen more than once but under ten times. The rearrangement uses TRBV7-2 and TRBJ1-2; D not resolved. This CDR3 comprises 11 residues. With 10 bases removed from V and 5 bases from J, the gap between germline ends came to 11 bases. The germline V gene encodes CDR1 SGHTA and CDR2 FQGNSA. As DNA, the CDR3 is TGTGCCAATTTAGGGTGGTATGGCTACACCTTC. Translated: CANLGWYGYTF. Variable domain in full (rest from reference TRBV7-2 and TRBJ1-2): GAGVSQSPSNKVTEKGKDVELRCDPISGHTALYWYRQSLGQGLEFLIYFQGNSAPDKSGLPSDRFSAERTGGSVSTLTIQRTQQEDSAVYLCANLGWYGYTFGSGTRLTVV.

This clonotype came up a few times. The chain recombines TRBV5-1 with TRBJ2-5, with D unclear. Germline assignment: CDR1 SGHRS and CDR2 YFSETQ. This CDR3 region has 14 residues. Trimming removed 0 bases at V and 2 bases at J, with 8 bases between. The CDR3 here is CASSLEQSQETQYF. The CDR3 DNA follows: TGCGCCAGCAGCTTGGAACAGAGTCAAGAGACCCAGTACTTC.

The chain has TRBV12-3 or TRBV12-4 and TRBJ2-2; 7 nucleotides align to TRBD1. V gave up 8 bases and J gave up 6 bases; unmatched junction bases: 6. The CDR3 runs 13 residues. The CDR3 DNA is TGTGCCAGCCGAGTCCAGGGGGCCGGGGAGCTGTTTTTT. Residues: CASRVQGAGELFF.

The chain joins TRBV6-2 or TRBV6-3 to TRBJ1-1; D possibly corresponds to TRBD1 (5 bases). This CDR3 spans 15 amino acids. From germline, CDR1 is MNHEY and CDR2 SVGEGT. Trimming removed 6 bases from V and 4 bases from J, with 18 bases in between. CDR3 bases: TGTGCCAGCAGCTCTTTCCTTGGGGGGGGCACTGAAGCTTTCTTT. Translating it yields CASSSFLGGGTEAFF.

The rearrangement joins TRBV12-3 or TRBV12-4 to TRBJ2-5; 7 positions match TRBD2. The ends lost 3 bases at V and 4 bases at J; junction bases unmatched: 8. The CDR3 has 15 amino acids. The CDR3 DNA sequence: TGTGCCAGCAGTTTTGGGGGGGTAATAGGAGAGACCCAGTACTTC. Its translation: CASSFGGVIGETQYF.

This clonotype was seen at least ten times. At one end, the junction sequence differs from germline, possibly due to a read error. V and J are TRBV20-1 and TRBJ2-2; 7 bases fit TRBD1. This CDR3 spans 15 amino acids. CDR1 is DFQATT, CDR2 SNEGSKA, per germline (reference sequence). The CDR3 nucleotides are TGCAGTGCCAGAGACAGGGTTGTGGACACCGGGGAGCTGTTTTTT. Its translation: CSARDRVVDTGELFF.

The J gene is TRBJ2-3, the V gene TRBV7-9; 8 bases fit TRBD2. This CDR3 spans 16 amino acids. Germline V gene sequence: CDR1 SEHNR, CDR2 FQNEAQ (reference sequence). The ends lost 4 bases at V and 4 bases at J; junction bases unmatched: 10. The CDR3 region is CASSSPVAGGSDTQYF. The CDR3 coding sequence is TGTGCCAGCAGCTCCCCTGTTGCGGGGGGTTCAGATACGCAGTATTTT.